This T cell receptor beta chain emerged from a study of post-analysis software for immune sequencing data. This clonotype was counted a few times. Its antigen is not known. Unique-molecular-identifier-tagged TCR beta cDNA libraries were used. TCRdb independently ran MiXCR on the PCR reads; one entry per CDR3 protein. The table shows roughly 730,000 distinct CDR3 sequences, with roughly 30% occurring only once. Germline V gene sequence: CDR1 DFQATT, CDR2 SNEGSKA (reference sequence). The ends lost 6 bases at V and 2 bases at J; junction bases unmatched: 8. The CDR3 length is 14 residues. Findings of the study overall: Controls had lower frequencies than patients of about 5 TRBV segments, which included TRBV5-6, TRBV5-1 and TRBV20-1.

The J gene is TRBJ2-7, the V gene TRBV20-1; 9 bases map to TRBD1. This TCR was sampled from a girl between 5 and 17 years old with multiple sclerosis. The sequenced sample was blood. In DNA, the CDR3 is TGCAGTGCCCTACCGGGACAGGGCCCCTACGAGCAGTACTTC. Residues: CSALPGQGPYEQYF.